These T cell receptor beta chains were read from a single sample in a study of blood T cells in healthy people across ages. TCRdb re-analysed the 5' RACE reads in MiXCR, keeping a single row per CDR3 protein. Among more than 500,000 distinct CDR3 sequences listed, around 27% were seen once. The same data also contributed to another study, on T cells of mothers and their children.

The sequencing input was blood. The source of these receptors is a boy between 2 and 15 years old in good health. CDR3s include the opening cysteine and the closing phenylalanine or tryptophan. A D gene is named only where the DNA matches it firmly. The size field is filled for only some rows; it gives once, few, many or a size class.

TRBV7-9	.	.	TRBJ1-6	TGTGCCAGCAGCTTAGGCGGGGGCGCGGTGCATTCACCCCTCCACTTT	CASSLGGGAVHSPLHF
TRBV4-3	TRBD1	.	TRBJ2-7	TGCGCCGGCAGCCACTACAGGGGATCGGACGAGCAGTACTTC	CAGSHYRGSDEQYF
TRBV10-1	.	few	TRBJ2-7	TGCGCCAGCAGTGAGTCGCGGGGCTGGGAGCAGTACTTC	CASSESRGWEQYF
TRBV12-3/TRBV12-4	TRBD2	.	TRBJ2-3	TGTGCCAGCAGGTTAGCGGGGGTCACAGATACGCAGTATTTT	CASRLAGVTDTQYF
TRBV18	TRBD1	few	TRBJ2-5	TGTGCCAGCTCGACCCCCCGGGACAGGCTTCAAGAGACCCAGTACTTC	CASSTPRDRLQETQYF
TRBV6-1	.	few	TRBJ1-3	TGTGCCAGCACCGTATTAGTGGACTCTGGAAACACCATATATTTT	CASTVLVDSGNTIYF
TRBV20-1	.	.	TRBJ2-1	TGCAGTGCGCGCGAGGGACTTCCCGGGGCCTACAATGAGCAGTTCTTC	CSAREGLPGAYNEQFF
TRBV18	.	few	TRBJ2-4	TGTGCCAGCTCACCACTGAAGGGAGGCGAAGCCAAAAACATTCAGTACTTC	CASSPLKGGEAKNIQYF
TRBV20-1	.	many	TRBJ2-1	TGCAGTGCCGGAAGGGTTTCGGGAATGTCCAATGAGCAGTTCTTC	CSAGRVSGMSNEQFF
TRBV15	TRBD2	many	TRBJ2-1	TGTGCCACCAGCAGAGAAGCTAGCGGGAGCAATGAGCAGTTCTTC	CATSREASGSNEQFF
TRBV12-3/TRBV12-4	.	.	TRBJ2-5	TGTGCCAGCAGTTTTAAGGGTCTGGGAGAGACCCAGTACTTC	CASSFKGLGETQYF
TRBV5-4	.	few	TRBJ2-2	TGTGCCAGCAGCTCCCGGGAGCCCGGGGAGCTGTTTTTT	CASSSREPGELFF
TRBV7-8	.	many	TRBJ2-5	TGTGCCAGCAGCTTAGCAGGGCGCAGGGAGGAGACCCAGTACTTC	CASSLAGRREETQYF